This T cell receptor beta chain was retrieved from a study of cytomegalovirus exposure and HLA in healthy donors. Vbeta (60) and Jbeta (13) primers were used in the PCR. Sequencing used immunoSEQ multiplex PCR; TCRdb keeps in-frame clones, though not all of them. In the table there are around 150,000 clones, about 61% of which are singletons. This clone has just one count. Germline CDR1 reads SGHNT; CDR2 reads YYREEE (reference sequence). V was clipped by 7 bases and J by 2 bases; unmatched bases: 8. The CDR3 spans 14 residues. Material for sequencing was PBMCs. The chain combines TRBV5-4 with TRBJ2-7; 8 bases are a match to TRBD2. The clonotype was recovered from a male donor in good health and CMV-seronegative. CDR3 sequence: CASGGAGGAYEQYF. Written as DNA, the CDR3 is TGTGCCAGCGGTGGCGCCGGGGGGGCCTACGAGCAGTACTTC.